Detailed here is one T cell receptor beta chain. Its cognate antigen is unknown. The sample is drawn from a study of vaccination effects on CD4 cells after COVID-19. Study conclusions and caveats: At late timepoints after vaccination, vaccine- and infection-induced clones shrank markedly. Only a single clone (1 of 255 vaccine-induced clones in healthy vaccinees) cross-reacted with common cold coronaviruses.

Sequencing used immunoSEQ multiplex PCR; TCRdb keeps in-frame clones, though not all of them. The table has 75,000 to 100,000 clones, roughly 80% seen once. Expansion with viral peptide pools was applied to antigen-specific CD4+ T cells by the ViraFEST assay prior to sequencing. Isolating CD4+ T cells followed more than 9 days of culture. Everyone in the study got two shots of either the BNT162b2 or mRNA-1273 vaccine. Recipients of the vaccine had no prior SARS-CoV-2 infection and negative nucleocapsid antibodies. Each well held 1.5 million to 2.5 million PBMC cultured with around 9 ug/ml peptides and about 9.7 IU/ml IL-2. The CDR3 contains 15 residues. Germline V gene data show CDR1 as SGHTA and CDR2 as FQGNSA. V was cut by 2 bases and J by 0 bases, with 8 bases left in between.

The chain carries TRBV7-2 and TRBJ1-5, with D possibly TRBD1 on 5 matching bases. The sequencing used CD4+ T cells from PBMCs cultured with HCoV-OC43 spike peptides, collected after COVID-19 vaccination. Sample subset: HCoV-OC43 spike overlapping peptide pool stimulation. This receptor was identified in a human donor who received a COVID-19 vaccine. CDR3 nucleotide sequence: TGTGCCAGCAGCTTAACAGACAGTAGCAATCAGCCCCAGCATTTT. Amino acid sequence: CASSLTDSSNQPQHF.